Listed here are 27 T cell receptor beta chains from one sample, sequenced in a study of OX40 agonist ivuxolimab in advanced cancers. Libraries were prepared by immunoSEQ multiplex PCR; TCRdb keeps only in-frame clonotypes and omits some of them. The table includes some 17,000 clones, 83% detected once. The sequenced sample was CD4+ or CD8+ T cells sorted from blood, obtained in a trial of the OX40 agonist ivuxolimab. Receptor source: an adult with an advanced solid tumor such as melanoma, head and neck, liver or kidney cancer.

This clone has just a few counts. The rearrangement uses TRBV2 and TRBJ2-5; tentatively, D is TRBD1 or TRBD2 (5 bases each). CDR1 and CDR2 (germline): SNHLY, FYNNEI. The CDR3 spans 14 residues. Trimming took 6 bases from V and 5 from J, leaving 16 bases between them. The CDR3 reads CASSLGRTRETQYF. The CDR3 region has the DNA TGTGCCAGCAGCCTGGGACGGACCCGGGAGACCCAGTACTTC.

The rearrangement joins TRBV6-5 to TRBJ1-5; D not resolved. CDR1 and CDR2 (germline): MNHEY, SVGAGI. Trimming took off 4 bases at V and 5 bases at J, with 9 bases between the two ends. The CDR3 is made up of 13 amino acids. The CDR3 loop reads CASSSESYQPQHF. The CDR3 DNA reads TGTGCCAGCAGTTCGGAATCCTATCAGCCCCAGCATTTT.

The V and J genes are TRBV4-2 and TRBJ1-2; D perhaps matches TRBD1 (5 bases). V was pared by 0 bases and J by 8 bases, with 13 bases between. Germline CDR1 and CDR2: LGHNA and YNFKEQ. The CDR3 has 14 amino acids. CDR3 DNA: TGTGCCAGCAGCCAAGATAAAGGGGCGAGGGGCTACACCTTC. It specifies CASSQDKGARGYTF.

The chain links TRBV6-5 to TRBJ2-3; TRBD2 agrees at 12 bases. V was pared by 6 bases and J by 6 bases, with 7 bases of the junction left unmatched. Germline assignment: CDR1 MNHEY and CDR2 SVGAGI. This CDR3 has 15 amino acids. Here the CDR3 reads CASRLLAGGMDTQYF. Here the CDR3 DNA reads TGTGCCAGCAGGCTACTAGCGGGAGGTATGGATACGCAGTATTTT.

CDR3 nucleotides: TGTGCCAGCAGCAGGACTAGCGGGGGGGGTGTCCCAAAGGAGCAGTTCTTC. Translated, it gives CASSRTSGGGVPKEQFF. This sequence joins TRBV4-2 and TRBJ2-1, with 15 nucleotides matching TRBD2. The germline V gene encodes CDR1 LGHNA and CDR2 YNFKEQ. V shed 5 bases and J 10 bases; nucleotides not matched to a gene: 12. The CDR3 sequence is 17 residues long.

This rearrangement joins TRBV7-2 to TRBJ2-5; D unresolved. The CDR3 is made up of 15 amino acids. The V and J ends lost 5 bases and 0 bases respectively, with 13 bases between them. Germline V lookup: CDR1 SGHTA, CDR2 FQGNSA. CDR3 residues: CASSPTYEYQETQYF. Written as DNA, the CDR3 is TGTGCCAGCAGCCCAACATACGAGTACCAAGAGACCCAGTACTTC.

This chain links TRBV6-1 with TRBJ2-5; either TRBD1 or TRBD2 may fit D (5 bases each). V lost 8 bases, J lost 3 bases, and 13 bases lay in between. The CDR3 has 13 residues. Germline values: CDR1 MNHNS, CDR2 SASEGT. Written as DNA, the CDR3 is TGTGCCAGCCGACTATGGGGGAAAGAGACCCAGTACTTC. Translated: CASRLWGKETQYF.

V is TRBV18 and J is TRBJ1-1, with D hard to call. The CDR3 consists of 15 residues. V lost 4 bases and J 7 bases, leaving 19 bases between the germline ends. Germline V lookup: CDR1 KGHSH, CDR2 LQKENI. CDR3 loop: CASSLQVVEAGEAFF. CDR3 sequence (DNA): TGTGCCAGCTCACTTCAGGTGGTCGAGGCGGGTGAAGCTTTCTTT. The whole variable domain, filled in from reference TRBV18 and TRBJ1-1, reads NAGVMQNPRHLVRRRGQEARLRCSPMKGHSHVYWYRQLPEEGLKFMVYLQKENIIDESGMPKERFSAEFPKEGPSILRIQQVVRGDSAAYFCASSLQVVEAGEAFFGQGTRLTVV.

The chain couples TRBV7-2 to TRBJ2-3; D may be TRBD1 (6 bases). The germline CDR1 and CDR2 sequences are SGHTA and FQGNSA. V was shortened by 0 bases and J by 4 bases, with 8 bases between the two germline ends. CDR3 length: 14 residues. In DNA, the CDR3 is TGTGCCAGCAGCTTAGCGCAGGGGCCAGATACGCAGTATTTT. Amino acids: CASSLAQGPDTQYF.

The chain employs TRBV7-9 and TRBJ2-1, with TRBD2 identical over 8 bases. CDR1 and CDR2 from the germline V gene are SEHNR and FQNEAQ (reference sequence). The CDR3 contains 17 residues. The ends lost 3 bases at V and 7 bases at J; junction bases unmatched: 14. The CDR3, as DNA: TGTGCCAGCAGCTTGGGGGTTGGGGCTAGCGGGCGGAATGAGCAGTTCTTC. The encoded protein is CASSLGVGASGRNEQFF. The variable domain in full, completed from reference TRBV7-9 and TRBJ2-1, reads DTGVSQNPRHKITKRGQNVTFRCDPISEHNRLYWYRQTLGQGPEFLTYFQNEAQLEKSRLLSDRFSAERPKGSFSTLEIQRTEQGDSAMYLCASSLGVGASGRNEQFFGPGTRLTVL.

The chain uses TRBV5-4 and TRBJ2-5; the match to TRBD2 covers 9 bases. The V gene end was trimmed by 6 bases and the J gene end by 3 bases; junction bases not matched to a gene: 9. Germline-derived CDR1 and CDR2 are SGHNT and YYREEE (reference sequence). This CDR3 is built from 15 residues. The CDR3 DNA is TGTGCCAGCACCAAGCGGCTAGCGGGAAAAGAGACCCAGTACTTC. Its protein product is CASTKRLAGKETQYF.

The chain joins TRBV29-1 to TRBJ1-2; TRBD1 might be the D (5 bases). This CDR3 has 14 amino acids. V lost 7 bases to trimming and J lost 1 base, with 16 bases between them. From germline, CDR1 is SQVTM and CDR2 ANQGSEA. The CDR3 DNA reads TGCAGCGCCGGGGGAGACGGTTATAACTATGGCTACACCTTC. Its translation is CSAGGDGYNYGYTF.

CDR3 amino acids: CASSQELRNTIYF. The DNA for the CDR3 is TGCGCCAGCAGCCAAGAACTGAGAAACACCATATATTTT. This chain uses TRBV4-1 with TRBJ1-3; D is uncertain. The V end was cut by 0 bases, the J end by 5 bases, with 5 bases between. The CDR3 has 13 residues. Germline CDR1 MGHRA, CDR2 YSYEKL.

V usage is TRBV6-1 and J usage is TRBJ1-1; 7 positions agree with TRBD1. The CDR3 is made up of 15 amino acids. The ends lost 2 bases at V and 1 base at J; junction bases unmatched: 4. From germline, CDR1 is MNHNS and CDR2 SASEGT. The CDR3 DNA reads TGTGCCAGCAGTGAATGGGCAGGGGGGAACACTGAAGCTTTCTTT. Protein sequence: CASSEWAGGNTEAFF.

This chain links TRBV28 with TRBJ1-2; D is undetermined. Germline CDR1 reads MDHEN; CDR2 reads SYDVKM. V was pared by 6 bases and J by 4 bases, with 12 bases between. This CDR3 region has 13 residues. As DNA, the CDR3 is TGTGCCAGCAGCTATGACCGCATCTATGGCTACACCTTC. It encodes CASSYDRIYGYTF.

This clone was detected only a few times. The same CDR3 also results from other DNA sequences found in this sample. CDR3 residues: CASSQSGGATNEKLFF. The DNA for the CDR3 is TGTGCCAGCAGCCAATCGGGAGGGGCAACTAATGAAAAACTGTTTTTT. The chain links TRBV14 to TRBJ1-4; tentatively, D is TRBD1 (5 bases). The CDR3 runs to 16 residues. Trimming shortened V by 2 bases and J by 0 bases, and 10 bases separated the two germline ends. Germline assignment: CDR1 SGHDN and CDR2 FVKESK. The full variable domain, in which reference TRBV14 and TRBJ1-4 provide the parts outside the CDR3, is EAGVTQFPSHSVIEKGQTVTLRCDPISGHDNLYWYRRVMGKEIKFLLHFVKESKQDESGMPNNRFLAERTGGTYSTLKVQPAELEDSGVYFCASSQSGGATNEKLFFGSGTQLSVL.

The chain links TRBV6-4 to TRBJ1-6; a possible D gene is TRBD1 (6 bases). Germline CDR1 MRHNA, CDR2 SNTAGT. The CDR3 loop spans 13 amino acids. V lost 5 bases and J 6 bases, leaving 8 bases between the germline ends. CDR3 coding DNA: TGTGCCAGCAGTTCAGGGGCTAATTCACCCCTCCACTTT. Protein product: CASSSGANSPLHF.

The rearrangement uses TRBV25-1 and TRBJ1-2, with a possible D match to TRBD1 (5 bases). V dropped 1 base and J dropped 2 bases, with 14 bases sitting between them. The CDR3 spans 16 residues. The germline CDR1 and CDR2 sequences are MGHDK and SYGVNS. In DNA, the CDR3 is TGTGCCAGCAGTGAATCTCGGGACTTCGGCAACTATGGCTACACCTTC. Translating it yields CASSESRDFGNYGYTF.

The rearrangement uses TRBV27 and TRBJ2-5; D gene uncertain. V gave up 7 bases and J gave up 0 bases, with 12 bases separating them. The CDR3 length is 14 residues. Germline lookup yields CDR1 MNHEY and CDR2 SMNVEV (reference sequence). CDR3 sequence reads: CASKQWGNQETQYF. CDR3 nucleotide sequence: TGTGCCAGCAAGCAGTGGGGAAACCAAGAGACCCAGTACTTC.

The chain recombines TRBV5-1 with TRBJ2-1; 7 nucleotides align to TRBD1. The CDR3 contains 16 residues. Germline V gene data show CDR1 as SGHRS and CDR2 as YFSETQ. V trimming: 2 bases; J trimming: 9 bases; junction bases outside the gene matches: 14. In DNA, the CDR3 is TGCGCCAGCAGCTTCGAGGGACAGCTTTCTCCCAGTGAGCAGTTCTTC. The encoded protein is CASSFEGQLSPSEQFF.

This chain's CDR3 is CASGERSTDTQYF. CDR3 DNA sequence: TGTGCCAGCGGTGAGCGGAGCACAGATACGCAGTATTTT. The chain links TRBV27 to TRBJ2-3, with D tentatively TRBD2 (5 bases). Germline V gives CDR1 MNHEY, CDR2 SMNVEV (reference sequence). With 8 bases removed from V and 0 bases from J, the gap between germline ends came to 9 bases. This CDR3 region has 13 residues.

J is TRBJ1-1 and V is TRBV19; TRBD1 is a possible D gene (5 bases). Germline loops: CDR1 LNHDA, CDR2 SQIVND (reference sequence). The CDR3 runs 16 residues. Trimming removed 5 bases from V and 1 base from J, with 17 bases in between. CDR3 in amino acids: CASSGGTSYPNTEAFF. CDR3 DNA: TGTGCCAGTAGTGGAGGGACTTCCTACCCGAACACTGAAGCTTTCTTT.

In DNA, the CDR3 is TGCGCCAGCAGGCCCGGGACAGGGGGAAACGAGCAGTACTTC. Its protein is CASRPGTGGNEQYF. The J gene is TRBJ2-7, the V gene TRBV5-1; TRBD1 agrees at 11 bases. CDR3 length: 14 residues. Germline V gene lookup returns CDR1 SGHRS and CDR2 YFSETQ. The trim removed 5 bases at V and 5 bases at J, leaving 6 bases unmatched. The variable domain in full, with the rest retrieved from reference TRBV5-1 and TRBJ2-7, is KAGVTQTPRYLIKTRGQQVTLSCSPISGHRSVSWYQQTPGQGLQFLFEYFSETQRNKGNFPGRFSGRQFSNSRSEMNVSTLELGDSALYLCASRPGTGGNEQYFGPGTRLTVT.

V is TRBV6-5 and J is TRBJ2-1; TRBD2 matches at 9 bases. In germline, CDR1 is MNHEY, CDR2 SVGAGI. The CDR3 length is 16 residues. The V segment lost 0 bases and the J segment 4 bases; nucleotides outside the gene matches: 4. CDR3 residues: CASSYSPSGAYNEQFF. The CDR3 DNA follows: TGTGCCAGCAGTTACTCGCCTAGCGGGGCATACAATGAGCAGTTCTTC.

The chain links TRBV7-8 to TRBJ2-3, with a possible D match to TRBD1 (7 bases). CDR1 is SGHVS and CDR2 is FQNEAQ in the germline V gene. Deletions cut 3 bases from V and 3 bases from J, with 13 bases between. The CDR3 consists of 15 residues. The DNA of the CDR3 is TGTGCCAGCAGCTTCAGGGGGGTGGAGACAGATACGCAGTATTTT. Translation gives CASSFRGVETDTQYF.

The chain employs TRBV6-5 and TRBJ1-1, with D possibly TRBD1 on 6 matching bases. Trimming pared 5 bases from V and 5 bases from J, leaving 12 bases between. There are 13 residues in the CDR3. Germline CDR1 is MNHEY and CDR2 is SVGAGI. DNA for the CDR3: TGTGCCAGCAGTGAAGGGGGGAAGACTGAAGCTTTCTTT. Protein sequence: CASSEGGKTEAFF.

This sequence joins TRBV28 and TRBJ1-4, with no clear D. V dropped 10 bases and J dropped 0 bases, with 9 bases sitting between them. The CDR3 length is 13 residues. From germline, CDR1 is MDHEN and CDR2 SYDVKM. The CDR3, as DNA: TGTGCCATCCAAATAGCAACTAATGAAAAACTGTTTTTT. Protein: CAIQIATNEKLFF.